Following are 26 T cell receptor beta chains from one sample sequenced in a study of regulatory T cells in long-lasting Graves disease. To make TCR beta libraries, researchers used iRepertoire HTBI primers and Arm-PCR of CDR3 regions. TCRdb passed the multiplex PCR reads through MiXCR, listing each CDR3 protein once. The top ten hold almost 9% of the sample, which has about 520,000 distinct CDR3 sequences, 12% seen once. The sample's time point: newly diagnosed GD, antithyroid drugs for less than 3 months. After RNA was extracted from PBMCs, the TCR library was made from it. This sample was shared with a second study, whose subject was T cells in Graves' hyperthyroidism and ophthalmopathy.

Sequenced material: peripheral blood mononuclear cells (PBMCs), taken at new diagnosis, from a patient treated with antithyroid drugs. Receptor source: a woman in her twenties or thirties with Graves disease.

This clonotype came up many times. V and J are TRBV30 and TRBJ2-5; D possibly corresponds to TRBD2 (5 bases). The CDR3 loop spans 14 amino acids. The germline gives CDR1 GTSNPN, CDR2 SVGIG (reference sequence). Between the trimmed V and J ends, which lost 7 bases and 5 bases, there was a span of 20 bases. CDR3 DNA: TGTGCCTATGGATTGGCCCTGAGGAGGGAGACCCAGTACTTC. Translated, it gives CAYGLALRRETQYF.

At least ten counts were recorded for this clonotype. V and J are TRBV20-1 and TRBJ1-1; possibly TRBD1 for D (6 bases). The CDR3 is 14 residues long. Germline V gives CDR1 DFQATT, CDR2 SNEGSKA (reference sequence). Trimming left V 1 base short and J 0 bases short, with 9 bases between. The DNA of the CDR3 is TGCAGTGCTAGAGCCGGGGGCATGAACACTGAAGCTTTCTTT. Translating it yields CSARAGGMNTEAFF.

At least ten counts were recorded for this clonotype. The V gene is TRBV6-1, the J gene TRBJ1-5; TRBD1 is a possible D gene (6 bases). The V end was cut by 0 bases, the J end by 4 bases, with 10 bases between. Germline assignment: CDR1 MNHNS and CDR2 SASEGT. The CDR3 is 15 residues long. This CDR3 is CASSEARGANQPQHF. The CDR3 nucleotides read TGTGCCAGCAGTGAAGCACGGGGGGCTAATCAGCCCCAGCATTTT.

The V call is TRBV19, the J call TRBJ1-1, with 7 bases lining up with TRBD1. After removal of 6 bases from V and 4 bases from J, the junction contained 11 bases not matched to a gene. Looked up from germline, CDR1 is LNHDA and CDR2 is SQIVND (reference sequence). CDR3 size: 15 residues. The CDR3 DNA reads as TGTGCCAGTAGAGGAGGGGGCGGCAGAATCACTGAAGCTTTCTTT. It yields the protein CASRGGGGRITEAFF.

V gene TRBV19 combines with J gene TRBJ1-4; D may be TRBD1 (6 bases). CDR3 size: 14 residues. V lost 7 bases to trimming and J lost 5 bases, with 14 bases between them. Germline V gene sequence: CDR1 LNHDA, CDR2 SQIVND (reference sequence). CDR3 amino acids: CASMSRGLNEKLFF. Here the CDR3 DNA reads TGTGCCAGTATGTCCAGGGGCCTGAATGAAAAACTGTTTTTT.

This clonotype was counted at least ten times. This chain joins TRBV12-3 or TRBV12-4 and TRBJ2-6; no clear D. Trimming left V 3 bases short and J 0 bases short, with 9 bases between. The CDR3 loop spans 16 amino acids. The CDR3 sequence is CASSFRSISGANVLTF. In nucleotides, the CDR3 is TGTGCCAGCAGTTTTAGGTCTATCTCTGGGGCCAACGTCCTGACTTTC.

The chain employs TRBV15 and TRBJ1-5; tentatively, D is TRBD1 (6 bases). CDR3 size: 18 residues. V lost 5 bases, J lost 2 bases, and 22 bases lay in between. In germline, CDR1 is LNHNV, CDR2 YYDKDF (reference sequence). The CDR3 protein is CATSPRKGVERGNQPQHF. The DNA of the CDR3 is TGTGCCACCAGCCCCCGCAAGGGGGTCGAACGGGGCAATCAGCCCCAGCATTTT.

This clonotype was detected many times. The genes are TRBV28 and TRBJ2-7; 8 positions agree with TRBD2. The length of the CDR3 is 14 residues. The trim removed 2 bases at V and 3 bases at J, leaving 3 bases unmatched. The germline V gene encodes CDR1 MDHEN and CDR2 SYDVKM. The CDR3 coding sequence is TGTGCCAGCAGTTTAGTAGCGGGACACTACGAGCAGTACTTC. The encoded protein is CASSLVAGHYEQYF.

This clonotype came up a few times. The gene calls are TRBV4-1 and TRBJ2-3; 7 bases align to TRBD1. Germline CDR1 reads MGHRA; CDR2 reads YSYEKL. This CDR3 spans 18 amino acids. With V trimmed by 4 bases and J by 3 bases, 16 bases remained unmatched. The CDR3 spells CASSRFFRDSGKTDTQYF. In DNA, the CDR3 is TGCGCCAGCAGCCGTTTCTTCCGGGACAGCGGAAAGACAGATACGCAGTATTTT.

V usage is TRBV4-2 and J usage is TRBJ2-1; 7 bases are shared with TRBD2. This CDR3 region has 19 residues. Trimming cost V 4 bases and J 2 bases; bases outside gene matches: 17. The germline V gene has CDR1 LGHNA and CDR2 YNFKEQ. Here the CDR3 DNA reads TGTGCCAGCAGCCCCAAAGCCCCTACACTAGCGTTCACCTACAATGAGCAGTTCTTC. Amino acids: CASSPKAPTLAFTYNEQFF.

This clonotype appeared once. This rearrangement joins TRBV20-1 to TRBJ2-7, with 12 bases lining up with TRBD2. The CDR3 runs to 16 residues. V was clipped by 8 bases and J by 4 bases; unmatched bases: 15. The germline V gene encodes CDR1 DFQATT and CDR2 SNEGSKA (reference sequence). The CDR3 nucleotides are TGCAGTCCGGGACTAGCGGGCCCGATAGTTACTTACGAGCAGTACTTC. Amino acids: CSPGLAGPIVTYEQYF.

This clonotype was recorded a few times. Here the CDR3 reads CASSERSSGNTIYF. The CDR3 coding sequence is TGTGCCAGCAGCGAAAGGAGCTCTGGAAACACCATATATTTT. The chain combines TRBV3-1 with TRBJ1-3; D ambiguous. Germline CDR1 and CDR2: LGHDT and YNNKEL (reference sequence). The length of the CDR3 is 14 residues. Trimming shortened V by 5 bases and J by 0 bases, and 8 bases separated the two germline ends.

This clonotype was recorded at least ten times. This chain links TRBV6-1 with TRBJ2-7; D may correspond to TRBD1 or TRBD2 (5 bases each). The CDR3 sequence is 15 residues long. Looked up from germline, CDR1 is MNHNS and CDR2 is SASEGT. V was clipped by 3 bases and J by 3 bases, with 15 bases between them. The CDR3 DNA reads TGTGCCAGCAGTGAGAGGGGACCGAGAGGCTACGAGCAGTACTTC. Its translation is CASSERGPRGYEQYF.

This clonotype was seen repeatedly, ten times or more. The chain is built from TRBV19 and TRBJ1-1, with 7 bases lining up with TRBD1. This CDR3 region has 14 residues. With V trimmed by 3 bases and J by 11 bases, 12 bases remained unmatched. In germline, CDR1 is LNHDA, CDR2 SQIVND (reference sequence). The CDR3 reads CASSISGQRVFAFF. The DNA of the CDR3 is TGTGCCAGTAGTATCTCGGGACAGCGGGTTTTTGCTTTCTTT.

This clonotype has more than one count but fewer than ten. For the CDR3, the DNA is TGTGCCAGCAGCACAGACAGCAGCCAGCCCCAGCATTTT. The encoded protein is CASSTDSSQPQHF. The chain carries TRBV7-9 and TRBJ1-5, with D tentatively TRBD1 (5 bases). Germline V gene lookup returns CDR1 SEHNR and CDR2 FQNEAQ (reference sequence). CDR3 length: 13 amino acids. Trimming took off 5 bases at V and 7 bases at J, with 12 bases between the two ends.

The sample holds many counts of this clonotype. This sequence joins TRBV5-6 and TRBJ2-1, with no clear D. Trimming took off 4 bases at V and 4 bases at J, with 18 bases between the two ends. There are 16 residues in the CDR3. Germline values: CDR1 SGHDT, CDR2 YYEEEE. The CDR3 sequence: CASSAPVGLGYNEQFF. The DNA for the CDR3 is TGTGCCAGCAGCGCTCCAGTAGGGCTCGGTTACAATGAGCAGTTCTTC.

This clonotype was counted many times. V gene TRBV12-3 or TRBV12-4 combines with J gene TRBJ1-4; the D is unclear. The CDR3 runs to 15 residues. V was shortened by 3 bases and J by 7 bases, with 15 bases between the two germline ends. The CDR3 is CASSFYSALGEKLFF. The CDR3 DNA reads TGTGCCAGCAGTTTTTACAGTGCCTTGGGTGAAAAACTGTTTTTT.

This clonotype was detected ten times or more. The V gene is TRBV2, the J gene TRBJ2-7, with D tentatively TRBD1 (6 bases). There are 14 residues in the CDR3. Trimming pared 10 bases from V and 2 bases from J, leaving 18 bases between. CDR1 SNHLY and CDR2 FYNNEI come from the germline V gene. CDR3 nucleotide sequence: TGTGCCACCAGGGGAAAAGGGTCCCCCTACGAGCAGTACTTC. Protein sequence: CATRGKGSPYEQYF.

This clonotype has more than one count but fewer than ten. The chain couples TRBV20-1 to TRBJ2-6; possible D gene TRBD2, 5 bases. The CDR3 runs 18 residues. V lost 1 base and J lost 0, with 16 bases in between. Per the germline V gene, CDR1 is DFQATT and CDR2 is SNEGSKA (reference sequence). CDR3 region: CSARGWTGSGSGANVLTF. The CDR3 DNA sequence: TGCAGTGCTAGAGGGTGGACGGGGTCGGGCTCTGGGGCCAACGTCCTGACTTTC.

Of note for this clonotype: One junction end does not reproduce the germline sequence, and a read error may be involved. V gene TRBV18 combines with J gene TRBJ2-7; 11 nucleotides agree with TRBD1. CDR1 and CDR2 from the germline V gene are KGHSH and LQKENI. This CDR3 is 15 amino acids long. The CDR3 is CACSPSDRGPYEQYF. DNA of the CDR3: TGTGCCTGCTCACCCTCGGACAGGGGGCCGTACGAGCAGTACTTC.

At least ten counts were recorded for this clonotype. The rearrangement links TRBV6-2 or TRBV6-3 to TRBJ2-3, with D hard to call. Trimming cost V 0 bases and J 2 bases, with 6 bases left between them. The CDR3 runs to 14 residues. Per the germline V gene, CDR1 is MNHEY and CDR2 is SVGEGT. This CDR3 reads CASSYSPFTDTQYF. The CDR3 DNA sequence: TGTGCCAGCAGTTACTCCCCCTTCACAGATACGCAGTATTTT.

This clonotype was observed at least ten times. This chain connects TRBV3-1 to TRBJ2-7; D is unclear. The length of the CDR3 is 14 residues. With 6 bases removed from V and 0 bases from J, the gap between germline ends came to 12 bases. CDR1 LGHDT and CDR2 YNNKEL come from the germline V gene (reference sequence). CDR3 nucleotide sequence: TGTGCCAGCAGTCGAACCGTCAACTCCTACGAGCAGTACTTC. Its protein is CASSRTVNSYEQYF.

This clonotype appeared a few times. V is TRBV19 and J is TRBJ2-4; 11 bases line up with TRBD2. From germline, CDR1 is LNHDA and CDR2 SQIVND (reference sequence). V was clipped by 6 bases and J by 6 bases; unmatched bases: 13. The CDR3 extends over 17 amino acids. This chain's CDR3 is CASSIYSGRDTGNIQYF. The DNA for the CDR3 is TGTGCCAGTAGCATATATAGCGGGAGGGACACGGGAAACATTCAGTACTTC.

The chain combines TRBV4-1 with TRBJ2-2; TRBD1 aligns across 7 bases. The ends lost 2 bases at V and 3 bases at J; junction bases unmatched: 3. The germline V gene has CDR1 MGHRA and CDR2 YSYEKL. The CDR3 length is 15 residues. CDR3 sequence reads: CASSQPDRDTGELFF. In DNA, the CDR3 is TGCGCCAGCAGCCAACCAGACAGGGACACCGGGGAGCTGTTTTTT.

In its sample, this clonotype was seen many times. The J gene is TRBJ1-2, the V gene TRBV6-1; D remains ambiguous. The CDR3 extends over 15 amino acids. Germline lookup yields CDR1 MNHNS and CDR2 SASEGT. Trimming took 1 base from V and 2 from J, leaving 11 bases between them. Here the CDR3 reads CASSEEEGGNYGYTF. In nucleotides, the CDR3 is TGTGCCAGCAGTGAAGAGGAGGGCGGGAACTATGGCTACACCTTC.

This clonotype appeared a few times. A much bigger clone sits one base away, suggesting this may be a read error. This rearrangement joins TRBV10-3 to TRBJ1-2; D call uncertain. Germline V gene data show CDR1 as ENHRY and CDR2 as SYGVKD. The V end was cut by 7 bases, the J end by 2 bases, with 14 bases between. CDR3 length equals 14 residues. The CDR3 coding sequence is TGTGCCATCACCTCCTTTCGGACGAACTATGGCTACACCTTC. As protein: CAITSFRTNYGYTF.